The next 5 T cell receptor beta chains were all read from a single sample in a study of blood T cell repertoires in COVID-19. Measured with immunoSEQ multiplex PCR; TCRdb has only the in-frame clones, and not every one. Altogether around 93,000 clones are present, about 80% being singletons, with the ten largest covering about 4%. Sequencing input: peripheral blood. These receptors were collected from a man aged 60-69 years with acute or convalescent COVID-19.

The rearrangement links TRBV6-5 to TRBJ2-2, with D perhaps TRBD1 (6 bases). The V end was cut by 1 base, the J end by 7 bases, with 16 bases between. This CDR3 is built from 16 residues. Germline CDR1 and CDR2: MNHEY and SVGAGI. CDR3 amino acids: CASSYLSRGRGGELFF. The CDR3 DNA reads TGTGCCAGCAGTTACTTAAGCAGGGGAAGGGGCGGGGAGCTGTTTTTT.

CDR3 in DNA: TGCAGCGTTGGGCAGGGGGCTTGGGAGCAGTTCTTC. Translation: CSVGQGAWEQFF. J is TRBJ2-1 and V is TRBV29-1; TRBD1 matches at 8 bases. The J segment lost 10 bases and the V segment lost 4 bases, leaving 6 bases of the junction unmatched. The length of the CDR3 is 12 residues. Per the germline V gene, CDR1 is SQVTM and CDR2 is ANQGSEA.

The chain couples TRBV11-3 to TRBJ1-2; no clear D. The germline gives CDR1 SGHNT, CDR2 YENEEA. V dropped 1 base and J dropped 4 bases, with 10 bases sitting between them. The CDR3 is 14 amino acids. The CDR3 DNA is TGTGCCAGCAGCTTAGGGAGAGGGCGCTATGGCTACACCTTC. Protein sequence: CASSLGRGRYGYTF.

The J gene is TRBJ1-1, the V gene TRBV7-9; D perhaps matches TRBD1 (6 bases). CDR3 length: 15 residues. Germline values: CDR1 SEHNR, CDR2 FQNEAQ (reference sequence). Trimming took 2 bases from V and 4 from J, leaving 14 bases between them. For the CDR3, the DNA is TGTGCCAGCAGCTTAATTGGAAGGGGGGGCACTGAAGCTTTCTTT. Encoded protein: CASSLIGRGGTEAFF.

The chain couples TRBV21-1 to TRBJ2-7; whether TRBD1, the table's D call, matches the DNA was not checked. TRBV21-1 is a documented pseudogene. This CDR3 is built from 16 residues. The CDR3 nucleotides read TGTGCCAGCAGCGAGAATCCGGGACAGGGGGCGCGGGAGCAGTACTTC. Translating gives CASSENPGQGAREQYF.